These 11 T cell receptor beta chains were sequenced from one sample in a study of blood T cell repertoires in COVID-19. Profiling relied on immunoSEQ multiplex PCR, and the TCRdb table lists in-frame clones only, not all of them. Among around 300,000 clones listed, around 90% were seen once. Sequencing was done on a sample of peripheral blood. These TCRs come from a man between 50 and 59 years old with acute or convalescent COVID-19.

The chain uses TRBV7-2 and TRBJ2-5, with 9 bases identical to TRBD2. The CDR3 has 15 amino acids. CDR1 and CDR2 from the germline V gene are SGHTA and FQGNSA. V shed 5 bases, J shed 5 bases, and the junction held 9 bases outside the gene matches. The CDR3 coding sequence is TGTGCCAGCAGCCAACGCAGCGGGGGGTTTGAGACCCAGTACTTC. It codes for CASSQRSGGFETQYF.

The chain combines TRBV5-1 with TRBJ1-4; 7 nucleotides match TRBD1. This CDR3 region has 14 residues. Trimming cost V 2 bases and J 6 bases; bases outside gene matches: 4. CDR1 SGHRS and CDR2 YFSETQ come from the germline V gene. The CDR3 loop is CASSFVTGDEKLFF. The DNA for the CDR3 is TGCGCCAGCAGCTTTGTTACAGGGGATGAAAAACTGTTTTTT.

V is TRBV6-5 and J is TRBJ1-2; 11 bases agree with TRBD1. Germline V gives CDR1 MNHEY, CDR2 SVGAGI. The CDR3 is 14 residues long. V lost 6 bases, J lost 4 bases, and 4 bases stayed unmatched. The CDR3 nucleotides read TGTGCCAGCAGGGGGGACAGGGGGGCCTATGGCTACACCTTC. This sequence encodes CASRGDRGAYGYTF.

The chain couples TRBV5-1 to TRBJ2-3, with TRBD2 matching 11 bases. The junction had 9 bases not matched to a gene; V was cut back by 2 bases and J by 4 bases. CDR3 length equals 17 residues. In germline, CDR1 is SGHRS, CDR2 YFSETQ. The CDR3 region is CASSFPDTSGGSDTQYF. CDR3 nucleotide sequence: TGCGCCAGCAGCTTCCCCGACACTAGCGGGGGCTCAGATACGCAGTATTTT.

This chain joins TRBV3-1 (or the pseudogene TRBV3-2) and TRBJ1-1, with a tentative D call TRBD1 (5 bases). The length of the CDR3 is 14 residues. Trimming cost V 5 bases and J 6 bases, with 16 bases left between them. Germline V gene lookup returns CDR1 LGHDT and CDR2 YNNKEL (reference sequence). CDR3 bases: TGTGCCAGCAGCGGACCGGGGGGAACTGCTGAAGCTTTCTTT. Translated, it gives CASSGPGGTAEAFF.

This rearrangement joins TRBV10-1 to TRBJ2-7; 7 bases are shared with TRBD2. Per germline, CDR1 WNHNN and CDR2 SYGVQD (reference sequence). V trimming: 0 bases; J trimming: 1 base; junction bases outside the gene matches: 15. The CDR3 spans 19 residues. The CDR3 reads CASSESSWRSGTHSYEQYF. Written as DNA, the CDR3 is TGCGCCAGCAGTGAGTCATCCTGGCGGAGCGGGACCCATTCCTACGAGCAGTACTTC.

The CDR3 is CASSPGLGNTEAFF. CDR3 nucleotides: TGTGCCAGCAGCCCGGGACTAGGGAACACTGAAGCTTTCTTT. The J gene is TRBJ1-1, the V gene TRBV7-8; D may be TRBD1 (5 bases). CDR1 and CDR2 from the germline V gene are SGHVS and FQNEAQ. V was shortened by 5 bases and J by 1 base, with 11 bases between the two germline ends. This CDR3 region has 14 residues.

The genes are TRBV15 and TRBJ1-2, with D tentatively TRBD1 (6 bases). The germline V gene has CDR1 LNHNV and CDR2 YYDKDF (reference sequence). The CDR3 is 13 amino acids. Trimming removed 5 bases from V and 4 bases from J, with 11 bases in between. Here the CDR3 reads CATSGGHVYGYTF. The CDR3 DNA sequence: TGTGCCACCAGCGGGGGACACGTCTATGGCTACACCTTC.

The genes are TRBV30 and TRBJ2-3; 9 nucleotides match TRBD2. Germline CDR1 reads GTSNPN; CDR2 reads SVGIG (reference sequence). The V segment lost 5 bases and the J segment 3 bases; nucleotides outside the gene matches: 9. This CDR3 is built from 15 residues. In DNA, the CDR3 is TGTGCCTGGGACACGAGCGGGGGGCGTACAGATACGCAGTATTTT. It specifies CAWDTSGGRTDTQYF.

The rearrangement joins TRBV12-5 to TRBJ1-5; D uncertain. Germline V CDR1 and CDR2: LGHNT, FRNRAP. This CDR3 is 17 amino acids long. V was cut by 0 bases and J by 0 bases, with 12 bases left in between. CDR3 nucleotide sequence: TGTGCTAGTGGTTTGGTACTAATGAGTAATAGCAATCAGCCCCAGCATTTT. It yields the protein CASGLVLMSNSNQPQHF.

The V call is TRBV7-8, the J call TRBJ1-4, with no clear D. The CDR3 totals 15 residues. V gave up 1 base and J gave up 7 bases, with 13 bases separating them. Germline V gene data show CDR1 as SGHVS and CDR2 as FQNEAQ. The CDR3: CASSLDQPSGEKLFF. In DNA, the CDR3 is TGTGCCAGCAGCTTAGACCAGCCCTCGGGTGAAAAACTGTTTTTT.